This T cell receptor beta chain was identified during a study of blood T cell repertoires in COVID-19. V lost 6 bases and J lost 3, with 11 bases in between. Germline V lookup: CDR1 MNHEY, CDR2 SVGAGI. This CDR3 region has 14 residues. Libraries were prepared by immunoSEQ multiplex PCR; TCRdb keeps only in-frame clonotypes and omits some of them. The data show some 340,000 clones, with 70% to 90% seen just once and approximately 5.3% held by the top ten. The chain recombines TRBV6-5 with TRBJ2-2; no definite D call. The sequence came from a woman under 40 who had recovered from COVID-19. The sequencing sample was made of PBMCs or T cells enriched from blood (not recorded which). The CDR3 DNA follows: TGTGCCAGCAGATCGAGTTATTACACCGGGGAGCTGTTTTTT. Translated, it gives CASRSSYYTGELFF.